The clone carrying this T cell receptor (beta chain) was seen only a few times. Its antigen is still unknown. TCRdb called the 5' RACE reads again in MiXCR, with one record for every CDR3 protein. The repertoire holds around 770,000 distinct CDR3 sequences, with 19% as singletons. The sample belongs to a study of CD8 T cells in ankylosing spondylitis. The CDR3 spans 16 residues. The germline gives CDR1 MNHNS, CDR2 SASEGT. Trimming pared 6 bases from V and 0 bases from J, leaving 15 bases between. Broader study findings: Disease-linked clones reportedly showed significant enrichment in matched ankylosing spondylitis synovial fluid. In ankylosing spondylitis blood, a motif of seven to nine highly homologous TCR beta variants appeared characteristic.

What was sequenced was blood, either unsorted or a sorted T cell fraction (not recorded which). This sequence joins TRBV6-1 and TRBJ2-1; either TRBD1 or TRBD2 may supply D (5 bases each). This receptor was obtained from a male donor with ankylosing spondylitis. CDR3 sequence: CASSPGPQSSYNEQFF. The CDR3 DNA follows: TGTGCCAGCAGCCCGGGGCCACAGAGCTCCTACAATGAGCAGTTCTTC.